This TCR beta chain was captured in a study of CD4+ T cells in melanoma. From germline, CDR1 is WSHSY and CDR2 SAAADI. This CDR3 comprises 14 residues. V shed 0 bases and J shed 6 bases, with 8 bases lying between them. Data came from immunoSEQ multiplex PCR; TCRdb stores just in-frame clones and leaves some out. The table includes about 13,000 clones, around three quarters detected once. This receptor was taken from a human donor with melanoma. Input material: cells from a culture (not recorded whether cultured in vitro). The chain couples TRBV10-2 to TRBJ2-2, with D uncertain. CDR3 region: CASSESGQSGELFF. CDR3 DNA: TGCGCCAGCAGTGAGTCAGGGCAGTCCGGGGAGCTGTTTTTT.